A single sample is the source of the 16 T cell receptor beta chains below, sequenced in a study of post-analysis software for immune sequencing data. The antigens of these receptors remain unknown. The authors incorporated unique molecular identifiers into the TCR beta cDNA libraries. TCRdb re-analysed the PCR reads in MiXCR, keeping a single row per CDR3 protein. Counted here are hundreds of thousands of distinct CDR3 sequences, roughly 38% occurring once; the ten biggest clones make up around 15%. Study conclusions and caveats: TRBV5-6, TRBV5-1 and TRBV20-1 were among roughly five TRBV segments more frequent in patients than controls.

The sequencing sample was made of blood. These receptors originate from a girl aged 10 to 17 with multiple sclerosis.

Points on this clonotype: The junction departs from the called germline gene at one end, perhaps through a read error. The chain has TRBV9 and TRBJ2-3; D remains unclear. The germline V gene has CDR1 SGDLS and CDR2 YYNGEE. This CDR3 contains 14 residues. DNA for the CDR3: TGTGCCAGCAGCGTAGAGGGCCCCACAGATGCGCAGTATTTT. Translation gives CASSVEGPTDAQYF. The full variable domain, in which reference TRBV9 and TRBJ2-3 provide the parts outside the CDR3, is DSGVTQTPKHLITATGQRVTLRCSPRSGDLSVYWYQQSLDQGLQFLIQYYNGEERAKGNILERFSAQQFPDLHSELNLSSLELGDSALYFCASSVEGPTDAQYFGPGTRLTVL.

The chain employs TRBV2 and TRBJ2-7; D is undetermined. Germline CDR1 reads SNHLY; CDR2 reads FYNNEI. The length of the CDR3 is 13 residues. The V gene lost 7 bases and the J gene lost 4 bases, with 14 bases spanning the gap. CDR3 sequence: CASKTPTRYEQYF. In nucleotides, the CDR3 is TGTGCCAGCAAGACCCCTACACGTTACGAGCAGTACTTC. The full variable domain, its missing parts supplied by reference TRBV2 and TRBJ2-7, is EPEVTQTPSHQVTQMGQEVILRCVPISNHLYFYWYRQILGQKVEFLVSFYNNEISEKSEIFDDQFSVERPDGSNFTLKIRSTKLEDSAMYFCASKTPTRYEQYFGPGTRLTVT.

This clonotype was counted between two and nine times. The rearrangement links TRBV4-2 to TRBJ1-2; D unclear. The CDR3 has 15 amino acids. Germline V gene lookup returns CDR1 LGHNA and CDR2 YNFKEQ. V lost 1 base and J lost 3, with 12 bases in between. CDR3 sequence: CASSQVVTGDYGYTF. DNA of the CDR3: TGTGCCAGCAGCCAAGTAGTTACGGGAGACTATGGCTACACCTTC.

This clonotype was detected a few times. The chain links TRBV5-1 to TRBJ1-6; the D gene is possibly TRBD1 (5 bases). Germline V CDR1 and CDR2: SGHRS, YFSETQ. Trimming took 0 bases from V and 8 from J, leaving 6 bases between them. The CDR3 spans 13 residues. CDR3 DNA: TGCGCCAGCAGCTTGGGGGGCGATTCACCCCTCCACTTT. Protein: CASSLGGDSPLHF.

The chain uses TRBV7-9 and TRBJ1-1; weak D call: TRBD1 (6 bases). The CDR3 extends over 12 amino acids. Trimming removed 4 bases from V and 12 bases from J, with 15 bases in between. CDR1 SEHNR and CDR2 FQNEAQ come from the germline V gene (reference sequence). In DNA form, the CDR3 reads TGTGCCAGCAGCTCAGAGGGGGGTTCATCTTTCTTT. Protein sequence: CASSSEGGSSFF.

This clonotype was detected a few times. Here the CDR3 DNA reads TGTGCCAGCAGCGCTGACAGATACTCCTACAATGAGCAGTTCTTC. Protein: CASSADRYSYNEQFF. The V call is TRBV21-1, the J call TRBJ2-1; the D call of TRBD1 is as the table states it, not checked on the DNA. TRBV21-1 is shown as a pseudogene. The CDR3 has 15 residues.

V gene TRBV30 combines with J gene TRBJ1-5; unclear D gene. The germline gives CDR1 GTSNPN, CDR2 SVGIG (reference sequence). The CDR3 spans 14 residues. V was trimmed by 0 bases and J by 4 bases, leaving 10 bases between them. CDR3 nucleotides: TGTGCCTGGAGTGTACCCGCCCGAAATCAGCCCCAGCATTTT. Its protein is CAWSVPARNQPQHF.

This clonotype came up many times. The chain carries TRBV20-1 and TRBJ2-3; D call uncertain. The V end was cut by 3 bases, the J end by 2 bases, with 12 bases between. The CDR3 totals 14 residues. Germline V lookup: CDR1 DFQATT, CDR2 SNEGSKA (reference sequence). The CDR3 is CSASRLGFTDTQYF. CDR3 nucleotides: TGCAGTGCTAGCCGGTTGGGATTCACAGATACGCAGTATTTT.

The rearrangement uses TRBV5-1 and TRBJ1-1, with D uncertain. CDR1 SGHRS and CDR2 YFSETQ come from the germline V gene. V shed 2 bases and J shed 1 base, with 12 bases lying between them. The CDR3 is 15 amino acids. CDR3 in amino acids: CASSFMPDQNTEAFF. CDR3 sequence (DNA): TGCGCCAGCAGCTTCATGCCAGATCAGAACACTGAAGCTTTCTTT.

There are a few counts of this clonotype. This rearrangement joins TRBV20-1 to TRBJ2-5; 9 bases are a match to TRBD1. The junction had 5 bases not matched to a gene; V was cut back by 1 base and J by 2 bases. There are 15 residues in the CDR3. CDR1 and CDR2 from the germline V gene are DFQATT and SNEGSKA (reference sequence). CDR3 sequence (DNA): TGCAGTGCTAGAGGCCACAGGGGGCGTCAAGAGACCCAGTACTTC. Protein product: CSARGHRGRQETQYF.

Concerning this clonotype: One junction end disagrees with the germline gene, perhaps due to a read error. CDR3 DNA sequence: TGCAGTGCTAGGCGCGACAGCTCCGACGAGCAGTACTTC. This codes for CSARRDSSDEQYF. V and J are TRBV20-1 and TRBJ2-4, with a tentative D call TRBD1 (5 bases). The J call may be incorrect, as the DNA end agrees better with TRBJ2-7. The germline CDR1 and CDR2 sequences are DFQATT and SNEGSKA (reference sequence). The CDR3 extends over 13 amino acids.

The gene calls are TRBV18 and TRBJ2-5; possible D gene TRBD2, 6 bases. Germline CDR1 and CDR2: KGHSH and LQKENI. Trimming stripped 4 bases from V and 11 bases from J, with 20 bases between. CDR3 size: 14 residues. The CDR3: CASSLPTEPGEQYF. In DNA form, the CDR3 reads TGTGCCAGCTCACTACCGACGGAGCCGGGGGAGCAGTACTTC.

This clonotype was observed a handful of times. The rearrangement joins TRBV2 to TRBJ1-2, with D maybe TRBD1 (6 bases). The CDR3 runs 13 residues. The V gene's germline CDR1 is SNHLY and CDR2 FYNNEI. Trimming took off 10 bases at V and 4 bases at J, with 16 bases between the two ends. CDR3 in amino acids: CATQGTDSYGYTF. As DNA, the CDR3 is TGTGCCACCCAAGGGACGGACAGCTATGGCTACACCTTC.

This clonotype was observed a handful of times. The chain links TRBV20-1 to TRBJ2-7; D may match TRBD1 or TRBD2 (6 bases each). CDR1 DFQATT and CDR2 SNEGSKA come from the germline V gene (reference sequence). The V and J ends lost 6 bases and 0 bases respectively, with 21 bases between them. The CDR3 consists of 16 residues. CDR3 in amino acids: CSAPWGPGGLSYEQYF. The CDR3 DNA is TGCAGTGCCCCCTGGGGTCCCGGGGGCCTCTCCTACGAGCAGTACTTC.

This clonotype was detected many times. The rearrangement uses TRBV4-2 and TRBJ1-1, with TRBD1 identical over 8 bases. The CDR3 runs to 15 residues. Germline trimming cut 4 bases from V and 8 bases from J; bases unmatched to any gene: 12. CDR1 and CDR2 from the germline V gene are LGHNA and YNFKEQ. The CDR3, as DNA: TGTGCCAGCAGCCCCTTCCCCGGGACAGGAAACGAAGCTTTCTTT. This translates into CASSPFPGTGNEAFF.

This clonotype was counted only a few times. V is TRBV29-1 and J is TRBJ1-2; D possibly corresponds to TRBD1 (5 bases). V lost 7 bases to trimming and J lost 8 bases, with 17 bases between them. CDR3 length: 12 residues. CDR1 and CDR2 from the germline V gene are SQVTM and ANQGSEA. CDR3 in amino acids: CSALQAVRGYTF. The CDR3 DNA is TGCAGCGCCTTACAGGCCGTCCGGGGCTACACCTTC.